Listed below are T cell receptor beta chains from one sample, sequenced in a study of blood T cell repertoires in COVID-19. The table came from immunoSEQ multiplex PCR; TCRdb's copy has only in-frame clones and leaves some out. The repertoire includes 200,000 to 300,000 clones, 75% to 90% of them detected once, and approximately 1.6% sits in the top ten. The sample was peripheral blood. Source of these receptors: a woman between 35 and 50 years old who had recovered from COVID-19. Each CDR3 is given with its conserved first and last residue. A D gene is named only where the DNA matches it firmly. Clone size is shown for a subset of rows, as once, few, many or a class of expanded clone.

15,TRBV27,NA,NA,TRBJ2-1,TGTGCCAGCAGTCCCCTATGGGGAGGTCGCAATGAGCAGTTCTTC,CASSPLWGGRNEQFF
17,TRBV3-1/TRBV3-2,TRBD2,few,TRBJ2-3,TGTGCCAGCAGCCAGGGGACTAGCGGGGTCCGGACAGATACGCAGTATTTT,CASSQGTSGVRTDTQYF
15,TRBV5-5,NA,NA,TRBJ1-1,TGTGCCAGCAGCTTGGGAGACGCAGGGTTCACTGAAGCTTTCTTT,CASSLGDAGFTEAFF
15,TRBV30,NA,NA,TRBJ2-3,TGTGCCTCCGACAGTGGCGGGAACCCCACAGATACGCAGTATTTT,CASDSGGNPTDTQYF
14,TRBV5-4,TRBD1,NA,TRBJ2-5,TGTGCCAGCAGCAAGACAGGGGGCGAGGAGACCCAGTACTTC,CASSKTGGEETQYF
14,TRBV7-9,TRBD2,NA,TRBJ2-7,TGTGCCAGCAGCTCGCCAGGGACTAGATACGAGCAGTACTTC,CASSSPGTRYEQYF
16,TRBV5-1,NA,few,TRBJ2-1,TGCGCCAGCAGCCCTGACGGTGGGACAACCTACAATGAGCAGTTCTTC,CASSPDGGTTYNEQFF
12,TRBV2,TRBD2,once,TRBJ2-1,TGTGCCAGCAGTTCTAGCGGGGACGAGCAGTTCTTC,CASSSSGDEQFF
15,TRBV5-6,NA,NA,TRBJ1-5,TGTGCCAGCAGCTTGAAACAGGGTCGCAATCAGCCCCAGCATTTT,CASSLKQGRNQPQHF
12,TRBV7-9,NA,NA,TRBJ2-1,TGTGCCAGCAGCCCGGTAGAGGGTAGGCAGTTCTTC,CASSPVEGRQFF
17,TRBV14,TRBD2,NA,TRBJ2-1,TGTGCCAGCAGCGCAAGCGCTAGCGGGGGGGCCTATTATGAGCAGTTCTTC,CASSASASGGAYYEQFF
18,TRBV15,NA,NA,TRBJ1-1,TGTGCCACCAGCAGAGATCAGTATGCAGGGGTATGGGACACTGAAGCTTTCTTT,CATSRDQYAGVWDTEAFF
12,TRBV14,NA,NA,TRBJ2-1,TGTGCCAGCAGCCAAGACAGGTCTGAGCAGTTCTTC,CASSQDRSEQFF